The clone carrying this T cell receptor beta chain came up many times. The antigen is not known. These data belong to a study of molecular identifiers for immune sequencing clone quantification. The study's findings and limits: Highly expanded clones may be undercounted when identical TCR molecules share barcodes.

Making the bulk TCR libraries relied on previously described methods and listed TCR primers. TCRdb used MiXCR to reprocess the PCR reads, holding one entry per CDR3 protein. This sample has about 320,000 distinct CDR3 sequences; about 20% occur once, and the top ten carry approximately 0.8%. V lost 5 bases and J 1 base, leaving 20 bases between the germline ends. This CDR3 has 17 residues. Germline CDR1 and CDR2: SGHTA and FQGNSA. This sequence joins TRBV7-2 and TRBJ2-5, with D possibly being TRBD1 (5 bases). The TCR was taken from a human donor in good health. Some libraries in this study had Jurkat cell RNA spiked in. Sequenced input: naive CD8+ T cells from blood, with Jurkat cell RNA spiked in. As for subset: FACS-sorted CD8+CD4-CCR7+CD45RA+ naive T cells. This CDR3 is CASSPLQGGPLQETQYF. DNA of the CDR3: TGTGCCAGCAGCCCACTCCAGGGCGGACCCCTCCAAGAGACCCAGTACTTC.